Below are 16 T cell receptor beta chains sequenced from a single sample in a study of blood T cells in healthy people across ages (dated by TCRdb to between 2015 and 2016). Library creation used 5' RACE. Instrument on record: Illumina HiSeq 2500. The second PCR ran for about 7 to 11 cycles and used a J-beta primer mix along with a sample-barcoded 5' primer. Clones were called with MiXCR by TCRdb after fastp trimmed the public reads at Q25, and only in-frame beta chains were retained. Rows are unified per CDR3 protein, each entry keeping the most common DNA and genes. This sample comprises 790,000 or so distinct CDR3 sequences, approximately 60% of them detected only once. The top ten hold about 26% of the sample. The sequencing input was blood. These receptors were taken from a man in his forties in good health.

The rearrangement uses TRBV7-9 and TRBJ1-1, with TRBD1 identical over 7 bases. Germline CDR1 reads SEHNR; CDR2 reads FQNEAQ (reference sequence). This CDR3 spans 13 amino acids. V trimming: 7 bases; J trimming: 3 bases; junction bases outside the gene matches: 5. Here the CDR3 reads CASNSGQDTEAFF. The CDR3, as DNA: TGTGCCAGCAACTCCGGACAGGACACTGAAGCTTTCTTT.

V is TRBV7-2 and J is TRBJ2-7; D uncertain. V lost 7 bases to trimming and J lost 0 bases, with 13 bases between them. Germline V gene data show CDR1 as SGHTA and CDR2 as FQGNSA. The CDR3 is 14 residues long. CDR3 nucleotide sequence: TGTGCCAGCACTTTACGCGGCCTCTCCTACGAGCAGTACTTC. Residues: CASTLRGLSYEQYF.

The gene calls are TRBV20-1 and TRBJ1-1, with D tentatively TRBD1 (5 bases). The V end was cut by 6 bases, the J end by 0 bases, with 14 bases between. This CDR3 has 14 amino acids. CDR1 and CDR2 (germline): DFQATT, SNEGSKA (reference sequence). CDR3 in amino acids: CSARAPGMNTEAFF. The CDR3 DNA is TGCAGTGCGCGGGCCCCAGGGATGAACACTGAAGCTTTCTTT.

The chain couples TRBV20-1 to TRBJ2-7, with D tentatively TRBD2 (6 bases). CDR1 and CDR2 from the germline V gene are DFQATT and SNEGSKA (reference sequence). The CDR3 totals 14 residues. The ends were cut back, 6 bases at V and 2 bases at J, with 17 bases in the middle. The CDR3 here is CSAPRLAATYEQYF. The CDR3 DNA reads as TGCAGTGCACCAAGATTAGCGGCAACCTACGAGCAGTACTTC.

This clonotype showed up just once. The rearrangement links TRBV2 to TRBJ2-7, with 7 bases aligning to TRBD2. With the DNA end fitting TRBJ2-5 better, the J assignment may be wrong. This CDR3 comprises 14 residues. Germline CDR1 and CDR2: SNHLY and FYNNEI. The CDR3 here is CASSERTRTGTQYF. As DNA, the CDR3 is TGTGCCAGCAGCGAGCGGACTAGAACAGGGACCCAGTACTTC.

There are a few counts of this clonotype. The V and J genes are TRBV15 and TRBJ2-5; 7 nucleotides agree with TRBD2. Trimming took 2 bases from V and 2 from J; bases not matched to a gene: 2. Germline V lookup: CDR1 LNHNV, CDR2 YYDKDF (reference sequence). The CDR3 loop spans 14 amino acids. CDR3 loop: CATSRLAVQETQYF. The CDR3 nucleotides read TGTGCCACCAGCAGACTAGCGGTTCAAGAGACCCAGTACTTC.

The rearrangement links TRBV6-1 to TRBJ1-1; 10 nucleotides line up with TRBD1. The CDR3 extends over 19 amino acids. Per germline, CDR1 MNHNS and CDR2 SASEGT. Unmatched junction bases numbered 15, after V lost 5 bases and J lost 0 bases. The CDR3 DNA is TGTGCCAGCAGTAGAATAGACCGGGACAGGGGAGTTATGAACACTGAAGCTTTCTTT. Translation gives CASSRIDRDRGVMNTEAFF.

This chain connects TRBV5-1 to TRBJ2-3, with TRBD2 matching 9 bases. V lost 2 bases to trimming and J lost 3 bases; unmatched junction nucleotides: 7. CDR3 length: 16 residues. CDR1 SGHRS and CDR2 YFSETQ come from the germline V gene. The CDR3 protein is CASSFSGRSLTDTQYF. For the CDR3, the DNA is TGCGCCAGCAGCTTTAGCGGGAGAAGCTTAACAGATACGCAGTATTTT.

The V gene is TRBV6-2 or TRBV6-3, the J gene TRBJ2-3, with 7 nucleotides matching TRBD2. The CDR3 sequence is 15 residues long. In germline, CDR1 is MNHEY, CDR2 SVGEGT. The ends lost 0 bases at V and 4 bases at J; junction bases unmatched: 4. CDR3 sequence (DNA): TGTGCCAGCAGTTACTCGGGGGGGTATCCAGATACGCAGTATTTT. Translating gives CASSYSGGYPDTQYF.

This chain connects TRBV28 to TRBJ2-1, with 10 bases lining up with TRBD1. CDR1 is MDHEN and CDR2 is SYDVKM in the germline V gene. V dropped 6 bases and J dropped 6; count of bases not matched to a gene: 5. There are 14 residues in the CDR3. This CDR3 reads CASSRQGALNEQFF. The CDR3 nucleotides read TGTGCCAGCAGCCGACAGGGGGCTCTCAATGAGCAGTTCTTC. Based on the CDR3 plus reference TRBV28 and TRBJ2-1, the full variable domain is DVKVTQSSRYLVKRTGEKVFLECVQDMDHENMFWYRQDPGLGLRLIYFSYDVKMKEKGDIPEGYSVSREKKERFSLILESASTNQTSMYLCASSRQGALNEQFFGPGTRLTVL.

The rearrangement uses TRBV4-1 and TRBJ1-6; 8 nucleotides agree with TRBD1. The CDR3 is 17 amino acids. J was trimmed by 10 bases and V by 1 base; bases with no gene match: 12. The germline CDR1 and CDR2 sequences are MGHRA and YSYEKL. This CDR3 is CASSQVMSGTGGSPLHF. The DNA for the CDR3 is TGCGCCAGCAGCCAAGTCATGTCCGGGACAGGTGGATCACCCCTCCACTTT.

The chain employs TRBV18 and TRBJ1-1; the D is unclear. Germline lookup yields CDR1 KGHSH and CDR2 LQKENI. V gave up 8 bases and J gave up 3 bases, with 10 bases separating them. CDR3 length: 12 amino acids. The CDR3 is CASTVGDTEAFF. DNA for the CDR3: TGTGCCAGCACAGTTGGGGACACTGAAGCTTTCTTT. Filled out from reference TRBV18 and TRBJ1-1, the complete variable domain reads NAGVMQNPRHLVRRRGQEARLRCSPMKGHSHVYWYRQLPEEGLKFMVYLQKENIIDESGMPKERFSAEFPKEGPSILRIQQVVRGDSAAYFCASTVGDTEAFFGQGTRLTVV.

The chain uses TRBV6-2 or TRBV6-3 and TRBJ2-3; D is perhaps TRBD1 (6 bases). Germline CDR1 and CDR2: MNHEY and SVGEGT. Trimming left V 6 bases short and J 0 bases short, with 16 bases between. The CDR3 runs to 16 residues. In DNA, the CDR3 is TGTGCCAGCAGCGCCTACGGACAGATTAGCACAGATACGCAGTATTTT. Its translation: CASSAYGQISTDTQYF.

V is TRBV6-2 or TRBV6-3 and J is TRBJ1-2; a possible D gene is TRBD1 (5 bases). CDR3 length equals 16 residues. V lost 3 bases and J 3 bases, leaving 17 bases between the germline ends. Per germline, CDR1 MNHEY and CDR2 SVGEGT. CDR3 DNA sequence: TGTGCCAGCAGTTATCGAGGGGAAATGAACGACTATGGCTACACCTTC. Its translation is CASSYRGEMNDYGYTF.

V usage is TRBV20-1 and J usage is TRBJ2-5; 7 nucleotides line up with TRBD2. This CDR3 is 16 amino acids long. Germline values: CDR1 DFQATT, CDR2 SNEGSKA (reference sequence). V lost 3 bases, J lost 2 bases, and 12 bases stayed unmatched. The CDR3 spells CSARPAGGTTQETQYF. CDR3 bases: TGCAGTGCTAGGCCGGCTGGGGGGACTACACAAGAGACCCAGTACTTC.

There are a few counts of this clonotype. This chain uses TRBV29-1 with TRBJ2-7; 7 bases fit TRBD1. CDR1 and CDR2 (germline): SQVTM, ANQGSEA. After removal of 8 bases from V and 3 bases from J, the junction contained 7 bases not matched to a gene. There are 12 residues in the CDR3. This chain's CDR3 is CSTRDRDYEQYF. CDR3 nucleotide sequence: TGCAGCACCCGGGACAGAGACTACGAGCAGTACTTC.